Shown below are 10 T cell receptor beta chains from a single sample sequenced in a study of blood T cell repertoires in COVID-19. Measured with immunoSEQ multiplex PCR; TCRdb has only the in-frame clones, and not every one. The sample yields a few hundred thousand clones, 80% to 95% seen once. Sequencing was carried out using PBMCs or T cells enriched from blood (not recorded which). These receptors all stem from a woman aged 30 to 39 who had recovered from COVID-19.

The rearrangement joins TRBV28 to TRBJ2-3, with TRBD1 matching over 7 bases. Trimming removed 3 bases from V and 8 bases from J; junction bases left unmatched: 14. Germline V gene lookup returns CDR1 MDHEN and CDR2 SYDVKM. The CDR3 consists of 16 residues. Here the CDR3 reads CASSFAGGFPRGTQYF. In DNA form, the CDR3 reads TGTGCCAGCAGTTTCGCAGGGGGATTCCCCCGGGGTACGCAGTATTTT.

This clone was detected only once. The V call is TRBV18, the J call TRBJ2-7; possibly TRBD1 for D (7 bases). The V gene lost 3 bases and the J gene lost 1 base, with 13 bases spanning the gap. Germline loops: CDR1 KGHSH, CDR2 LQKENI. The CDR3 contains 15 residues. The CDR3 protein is CASSPRGVESYEQYF. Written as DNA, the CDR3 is TGTGCCAGCTCACCCAGGGGGGTGGAGTCCTACGAGCAGTACTTC.

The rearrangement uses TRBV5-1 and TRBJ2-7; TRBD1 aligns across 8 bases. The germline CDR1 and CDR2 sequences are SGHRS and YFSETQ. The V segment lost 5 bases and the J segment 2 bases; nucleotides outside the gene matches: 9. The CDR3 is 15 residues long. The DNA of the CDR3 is TGCGCCAGCAGTTCTTACAGGGGGTTCACCTACGAGCAGTACTTC. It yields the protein CASSSYRGFTYEQYF.

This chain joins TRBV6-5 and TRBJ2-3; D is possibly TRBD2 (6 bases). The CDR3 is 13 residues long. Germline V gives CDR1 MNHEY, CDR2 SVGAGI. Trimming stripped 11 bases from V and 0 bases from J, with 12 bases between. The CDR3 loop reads CAGEVTSTDTQYF. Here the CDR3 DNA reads TGTGCCGGGGAGGTTACTAGCACAGATACGCAGTATTTT.

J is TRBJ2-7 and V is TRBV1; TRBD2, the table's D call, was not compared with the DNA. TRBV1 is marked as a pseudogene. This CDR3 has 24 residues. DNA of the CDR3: TGCACCAGCAGCCAAGATGCTTGCCTAGCGGGACCGAGGAATCCACCACCCAGAAGCTACGAGCAGTACTTC. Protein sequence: CTSSQDACLAGPRNPPPRSYEQYF.

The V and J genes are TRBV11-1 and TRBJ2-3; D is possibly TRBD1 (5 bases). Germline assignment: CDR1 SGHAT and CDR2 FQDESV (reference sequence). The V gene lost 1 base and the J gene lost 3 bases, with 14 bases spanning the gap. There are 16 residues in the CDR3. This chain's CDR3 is CASSLGWGGVTDTQYF. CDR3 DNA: TGTGCCAGCAGCTTAGGGTGGGGCGGAGTGACAGATACGCAGTATTTT.

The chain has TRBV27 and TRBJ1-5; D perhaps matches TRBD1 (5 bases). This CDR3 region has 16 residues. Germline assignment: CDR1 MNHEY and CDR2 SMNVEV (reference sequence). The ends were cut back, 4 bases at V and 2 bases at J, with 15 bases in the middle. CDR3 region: CASSSRGGEGNQPQHF. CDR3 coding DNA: TGTGCCAGCAGTTCCCGGGGGGGGGAAGGCAATCAGCCCCAGCATTTT.

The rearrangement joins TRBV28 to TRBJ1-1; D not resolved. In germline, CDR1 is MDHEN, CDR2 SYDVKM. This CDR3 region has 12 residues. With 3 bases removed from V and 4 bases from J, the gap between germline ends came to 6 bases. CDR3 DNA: TGTGCCAGCAGTTTGGAGGGCACTGAAGCTTTCTTT. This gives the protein CASSLEGTEAFF. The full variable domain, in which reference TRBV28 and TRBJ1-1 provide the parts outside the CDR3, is DVKVTQSSRYLVKRTGEKVFLECVQDMDHENMFWYRQDPGLGLRLIYFSYDVKMKEKGDIPEGYSVSREKKERFSLILESASTNQTSMYLCASSLEGTEAFFGQGTRLTVV.

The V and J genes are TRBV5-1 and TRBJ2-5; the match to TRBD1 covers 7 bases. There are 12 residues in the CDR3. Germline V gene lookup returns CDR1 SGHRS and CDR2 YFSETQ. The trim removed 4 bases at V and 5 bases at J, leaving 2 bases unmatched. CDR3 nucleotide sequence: TGCGCCAGCAGCAGGGGGCAGGAGACCCAGTACTTC. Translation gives CASSRGQETQYF. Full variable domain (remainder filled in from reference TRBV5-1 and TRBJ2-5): KAGVTQTPRYLIKTRGQQVTLSCSPISGHRSVSWYQQTPGQGLQFLFEYFSETQRNKGNFPGRFSGRQFSNSRSEMNVSTLELGDSALYLCASSRGQETQYFGPGTRLLVL.

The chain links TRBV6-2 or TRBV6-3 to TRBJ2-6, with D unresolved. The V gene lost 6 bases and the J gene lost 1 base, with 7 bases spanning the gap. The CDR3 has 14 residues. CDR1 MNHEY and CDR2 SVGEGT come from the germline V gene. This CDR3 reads CASRPSSGANVLTF. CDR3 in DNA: TGTGCCAGCAGGCCTTCTTCTGGGGCCAACGTCCTGACTTTC.